This note documents a single T cell receptor (beta chain) sequence. This sample stems from a study of PD-L1 blockade in urothelial cancer. Study details: A median of about 130,000 T cells was found in the blood samples.

J lost 7 bases, V lost 5 bases, and 5 bases had no gene match. The CDR3 contains 14 residues. The germline V gene has CDR1 SGHAT and CDR2 FQNNGV. Time point of the sample: pretreatment peripheral blood. Patients' cancers were locally advanced or metastatic urothelial carcinomas. The investigators introduced synthetic TCR analog templates into each PCR as spikes. The assay was immunoSEQ multiplex PCR, and TCRdb's table has in-frame clones only and misses some. The sample has 35,000 to 40,000 clones, roughly 82% seen once; the top ten hold roughly 7.1%. This sequence originates from a man aged 55 to 70 with urothelial cancer. Sequenced here: PBMCs, sampled around atezolizumab (anti-PD-L1) treatment. The rearrangement uses TRBV11-2 and TRBJ1-6; 7 bases map to TRBD1. The CDR3: CASSPRTGNSPLHF. In DNA, the CDR3 is TGTGCCAGCAGCCCAAGGACAGGCAATTCACCCCTCCACTTT. Together with reference TRBV11-2 and TRBJ1-6, the CDR3 gives the full variable domain: EAGVAQSPRYKIIEKRQSVAFWCNPISGHATLYWYQQILGQGPKLLIQFQNNGVVDDSQLPKDRFSAERLKGVDSTLKIQPAKLEDSAVYLCASSPRTGNSPLHFGNGTRLTVT.